This TCR beta chain came from a study of T cell responses to AZD1222 COVID-19 vaccine. CDR1 and CDR2 from the germline V gene are MNHEY and SVGAGI. V was shortened by 0 bases and J by 10 bases, with 13 bases between the two germline ends. The CDR3 length is 15 residues. Study-level points and caveats: At study baseline, merely several AZD1222 recipients were seropositive.

Notes on this clone: As yet, its antigen is unknown.

Assay: immunoSEQ multiplex PCR; the TCRdb copy retains only in-frame clones and omits some. The sample contains fewer than 90,000 clones, about 82% of which appear only once. This clonotype was obtained from an adult who received the AZD1222 COVID-19 vaccine. The chain is built from TRBV6-5 and TRBJ1-6; D gene uncertain. The source was peripheral blood, collected 28 days after the second AZD1222 dose. CDR3: CASSYSWGIVSPLHF. CDR3 bases: TGTGCCAGCAGTTACTCTTGGGGTATTGTCTCACCCCTCCACTTT.